This is a list of T cell receptor beta chains from one sample in a study of blood T cell repertoires in COVID-19. Sequencing used immunoSEQ multiplex PCR; TCRdb keeps in-frame clones, though not all of them. The sample includes 300,000 or so clones, around 87% of them seen just once. Material: peripheral blood. Receptors originate from a man between 65 and 85 years old with acute or convalescent COVID-19. Both conserved end residues are part of each CDR3. A D gene is named only where the DNA matches it firmly. Not every row has a clone size; where given, it reads once, few, many or a size class.

CDR3: CATSRDRETERYF
DNA: TGTGCCACCAGCAGAGATCGGGAAACAGAGCGGTACTTC
J: TRBJ2-5
V: TRBV15
D: NA
length: 13
size: NA

CDR3: CASSQRRGNSPLHF
DNA: TGTGCCAGCAGCCAAAGGAGGGGAAATTCACCCCTCCACTTT
J: TRBJ1-6
V: TRBV3-1/TRBV3-2
D: NA
length: 14
size: NA

CDR3: CASSLWGGTSGETQYF
DNA: TGTGCCAGCAGCTTATGGGGGGGGACTAGCGGCGAGACCCAGTACTTC
J: TRBJ2-5
V: TRBV7-8
D: TRBD2
length: 16
size: once

CDR3: CASSQDQDRAYEQYF
DNA: TGCGCCAGCAGCCAAGATCAGGACAGGGCCTACGAGCAGTACTTC
J: TRBJ2-7
V: TRBV4-3
D: TRBD1
length: 15
size: NA

CDR3: CASSDREMSNYGYTF
DNA: TGTGCCAGCAGTGACAGGGAAATGTCGAACTATGGCTACACCTTC
J: TRBJ1-2
V: TRBV2
D: NA
length: 15
size: NA

CDR3: CASSFGENIQYF
DNA: TGTGCCAGCAGTTTCGGGGAAAACATTCAGTACTTC
J: TRBJ2-4
V: TRBV12-3/TRBV12-4
D: NA
length: 12
size: NA

CDR3: CASSLVGEAEKLFF
DNA: TGTGCCAGCAGCTTAGTAGGGGAGGCTGAAAAACTGTTTTTT
J: TRBJ1-4
V: TRBV7-2
D: NA
length: 14
size: NA

CDR3: CASSIRTDLPAQPQHF
DNA: TGCGCCAGCAGCATTCGGACTGACCTCCCCGCTCAGCCCCAGCATTTT
J: TRBJ1-5
V: TRBV4-1
D: NA
length: 16
size: NA

CDR3: CASSQGTGDSNQPQHF
DNA: TGTGCCAGCAGCCAAGGGACAGGGGATAGCAATCAGCCCCAGCATTTT
J: TRBJ1-5
V: TRBV3-1/TRBV3-2
D: TRBD1
length: 16
size: few

CDR3: CATSDPYRGGMMTDTQYF
DNA: TGTGCCACCAGTGATCCCTACCGGGGGGGGATGATGACAGATACGCAGTATTTT
J: TRBJ2-3
V: TRBV24-1
D: TRBD2
length: 18
size: NA

CDR3: CATSDTRQGAGPGELFF
DNA: TGTGCCACCAGTGATACTCGTCAGGGGGCGGGTCCCGGGGAGCTGTTTTTT
J: TRBJ2-2
V: TRBV24-1
D: TRBD1
length: 17
size: NA

CDR3: CASSLMGQSDYGYTF
DNA: TGCGCCAGCAGCTTAATGGGACAATCGGACTATGGCTACACCTTC
J: TRBJ1-2
V: TRBV5-1
D: NA
length: 15
size: once

CDR3: CASSFGSATGELFF
DNA: TGTGCCAGCAGCTTTGGTAGTGCCACCGGGGAGCTGTTTTTT
J: TRBJ2-2
V: TRBV5-6
D: NA
length: 14
size: NA

CDR3: CASSFNPEQFF
DNA: TGTGCCAGCAGCTTTAATCCGGAGCAGTTCTTC
J: TRBJ2-1
V: TRBV5-8
D: NA
length: 11
size: NA

CDR3: CASSLEGLGGTDTQYF
DNA: TGTGCCAGCAGCTTAGAGGGTCTAGGGGGCACAGATACGCAGTATTTT
J: TRBJ2-3
V: TRBV7-2
D: NA
length: 16
size: NA

CDR3: CASRPWDTGNEKLFF
DNA: TGTGCCAGTAGGCCATGGGACACTGGAAATGAAAAACTGTTTTTT
J: TRBJ1-4
V: TRBV19
D: NA
length: 15
size: few

CDR3: CASSHRGKDTQYF
DNA: TGTGCCAGCAGCCATCGCGGGAAAGATACGCAGTATTTT
J: TRBJ2-3
V: TRBV5-8
D: NA
length: 13
size: NA

CDR3: CASSRLSTDTQYF
DNA: TGTGCCAGCAGCCGACTTAGCACAGATACGCAGTATTTT
J: TRBJ2-3
V: TRBV3-1/TRBV3-2
D: NA
length: 13
size: NA

CDR3: CASSYPSQGRETQYF
DNA: TGTGCCAGCAGTTACCCCTCACAGGGACGAGAGACCCAGTACTTC
J: TRBJ2-5
V: TRBV6-6
D: NA
length: 15
size: NA

CDR3: CASSLTENAPQHF
DNA: TGTGCCAGCAGCTTAACCGAGAATGCGCCCCAGCATTTT
J: TRBJ1-5
V: TRBV7-2
D: NA
length: 13
size: NA

CDR3: CASSLSGIGETGELFF
DNA: TGTGCCAGCAGCCTTAGCGGGATAGGAGAAACCGGGGAGCTGTTTTTT
J: TRBJ2-2
V: TRBV7-7
D: TRBD2
length: 16
size: NA

CDR3: CASSSRTSGGVDTQYF
DNA: TGTGCCAGCAGCTCACGGACTAGCGGGGGGGTGGATACGCAGTATTTT
J: TRBJ2-3
V: TRBV7-2
D: TRBD2
length: 16
size: NA

CDR3: CASSLDLAGLNTEAFF
DNA: TGTGCCAGCAGCTTAGATCTTGCAGGGTTGAACACTGAAGCTTTCTTT
J: TRBJ1-1
V: TRBV7-2
D: NA
length: 16
size: NA

CDR3: CASSSLAGLPSDEQFF
DNA: TGTGCCAGCAGCTCTCTAGCGGGGCTCCCCAGCGATGAGCAGTTCTTC
J: TRBJ2-1
V: TRBV7-2
D: TRBD2
length: 16
size: few

CDR3: CSASPGPGNTIYF
DNA: TGCAGTGCTAGTCCAGGGCCCGGAAACACCATATATTTT
J: TRBJ1-3
V: TRBV20-1
D: NA
length: 13
size: NA

CDR3: CASSHADYSGANVLTF
DNA: TGTGCCAGCTCCCACGCAGATTACTCTGGGGCCAACGTCCTGACTTTC
J: TRBJ2-6
V: TRBV18
D: NA
length: 16
size: once

CDR3: CASSEGGRSYGYTF
DNA: TGTGCCAGCAGTGAAGGGGGCAGGAGCTATGGCTACACCTTC
J: TRBJ1-2
V: TRBV6-1
D: NA
length: 14
size: NA

CDR3: CASSATTSYGYTF
DNA: TGTGCCAGCAGCGCAACAACAAGCTATGGCTACACCTTC
J: TRBJ1-2
V: TRBV25-1
D: NA
length: 13
size: NA

CDR3: CASSDRGTNTGELFF
DNA: TGCGCCAGCAGTGACAGGGGAACGAACACCGGGGAGCTGTTTTTT
J: TRBJ2-2
V: TRBV10-2
D: NA
length: 15
size: NA

CDR3: CASSPTNSGGNEQFF
DNA: TGTGCCAGCTCACCTACCAATAGTGGAGGGAATGAGCAGTTCTTC
J: TRBJ2-1
V: TRBV18
D: NA
length: 15
size: NA

CDR3: CASSPFGALHEKLFF
DNA: TGTGCCAGCTCTCCCTTTGGGGCGCTTCATGAAAAACTGTTTTTT
J: TRBJ1-4
V: TRBV18
D: NA
length: 15
size: once

CDR3: CASSQGHESNQPQHF
DNA: TGTGCCAGCAGCCAAGGTCACGAGAGCAATCAGCCCCAGCATTTT
J: TRBJ1-5
V: TRBV3-1/TRBV3-2
D: NA
length: 15
size: NA

CDR3: CASSVLKDETGYEKLFF
DNA: TGTGCCAGCAGCGTCTTAAAAGACGAGACGGGATATGAAAAACTGTTTTTT
J: TRBJ1-4
V: TRBV9
D: NA
length: 17
size: NA

CDR3: CASSYQGIYQPQHF
DNA: TGTGCCAGTAGTTATCAGGGTATCTATCAGCCCCAGCATTTT
J: TRBJ1-5
V: TRBV19
D: NA
length: 14
size: NA

CDR3: CAIRQIAGANTGELFF
DNA: TGTGCCATCAGACAAATAGCGGGGGCGAACACCGGGGAGCTGTTTTTT
J: TRBJ2-2
V: TRBV10-3
D: TRBD2
length: 16
size: NA

CDR3: CASSQQGTNSYEQYF
DNA: TGTGCCAGCAGCCAACAAGGGACTAATTCCTACGAGCAGTACTTC
J: TRBJ2-7
V: TRBV4-2
D: TRBD2
length: 15
size: NA

CDR3: CASSLARGTGELFF
DNA: TGTGCCAGCAGCTTAGCGCGGGGCACCGGGGAGCTGTTTTTT
J: TRBJ2-2
V: TRBV7-2
D: NA
length: 14
size: NA

CDR3: CASSGDRYSSYGYTF
DNA: TGTGCCAGCAGTGGGGACAGGTACTCGAGTTATGGCTACACCTTC
J: TRBJ1-2
V: TRBV28
D: TRBD1
length: 15
size: NA

CDR3: CASSLLAGVSTDTQYF
DNA: TGTGCCAGCAGCTTACTAGCGGGGGTTAGCACAGATACGCAGTATTTT
J: TRBJ2-3
V: TRBV7-3
D: TRBD2
length: 16
size: NA

CDR3: CASSYATVRTLHF
DNA: TGTGCCAGCAGTTACGCCACAGTTAGAACCCTCCACTTT
J: TRBJ1-6
V: TRBV6-2/TRBV6-3
D: NA
length: 13
size: NA

CDR3: CASSFAGASEKLFF
DNA: TGTGCCAGCAGTTTCGCAGGGGCTAGTGAAAAACTGTTTTTT
J: TRBJ1-4
V: TRBV27
D: NA
length: 14
size: NA

CDR3: CASSLVPGGNTIYF
DNA: TGTGCCAGCAGCTTAGTGCCAGGGGGAAACACCATATATTTT
J: TRBJ1-3
V: TRBV7-8
D: NA
length: 14
size: NA

CDR3: CASSLVLVYEQYF
DNA: TGTGCCAGCAGCTTAGTTTTAGTCTACGAGCAGTACTTC
J: TRBJ2-7
V: TRBV7-8
D: NA
length: 13
size: NA

CDR3: CASTGLNNQPQHF
DNA: TGTGCCAGCACCGGACTTAACAATCAGCCCCAGCATTTT
J: TRBJ1-5
V: TRBV2
D: NA
length: 13
size: NA

CDR3: CASSQEGVSTDTQYF
DNA: TGCGCCAGCAGCCAAGAAGGGGTTTCTACAGATACGCAGTATTTT
J: TRBJ2-3
V: TRBV4-3
D: NA
length: 15
size: NA

CDR3: CASSQVYTGGIQPQHF
DNA: TGCGCCAGCAGCCAAGTCTACACAGGGGGTATTCAGCCCCAGCATTTT
J: TRBJ1-5
V: TRBV4-3
D: TRBD1
length: 16
size: NA

CDR3: CASSYPSGRGSYEQYF
DNA: TGTGCCAGCAGTTACCCCAGCGGGAGGGGGTCCTACGAGCAGTACTTC
J: TRBJ2-7
V: TRBV6-2/TRBV6-3
D: TRBD2
length: 16
size: once

CDR3: CASSYALGGYEQYF
DNA: TGTGCCAGCAGTTACGCGTTGGGGGGCTACGAGCAGTACTTC
J: TRBJ2-7
V: TRBV6-5
D: NA
length: 14
size: few

CDR3: CASSLHGGETQYF
DNA: TGTGCCAGCAGCTTACATGGGGGGGAGACCCAGTACTTC
J: TRBJ2-5
V: TRBV7-2
D: NA
length: 13
size: NA

CDR3: CASSLLAGGANEQFF
DNA: TGTGCCAGCAGTCTTCTAGCGGGAGGGGCCAATGAGCAGTTCTTC
J: TRBJ2-1
V: TRBV6-5
D: TRBD2
length: 15
size: NA

CDR3: CASSTSSYNEQFF
DNA: TGTGCCAGTAGTACAAGCTCCTACAATGAGCAGTTCTTC
J: TRBJ2-1
V: TRBV6-2/TRBV6-3
D: NA
length: 13
size: NA

CDR3: CSVEATDTQYF
DNA: TGCAGCGTTGAGGCTACAGATACGCAGTATTTT
J: TRBJ2-3
V: TRBV29-1
D: NA
length: 11
size: NA